This TCR beta chain came from a study of CD4 T cells in relation to SARS-CoV-2 and coronaviruses. Study-level background: After about nine days of antigen culture, PBMC TCR beta CDR3s were sequenced.

Unexposed donor CD4+ T cells date from about 2011-2018, before the COVID-19 pandemic. After about 10 days of culture, CD4+ T cells were isolated. General study results and limits: In roughly 60% of donors, memory CD4+ clonotypes crossrecognized SARS-CoV-2 and at least one common cold coronavirus spike.

Assay used: immunoSEQ multiplex PCR; TCRdb lists only in-frame clones, some missing. This table holds roughly 15,000 clones, about 80% found once. The CDR3 sequence is 13 residues long. Germline CDR1 reads SQVTM; CDR2 reads ANQGSEA. The J segment lost 6 bases and the V segment lost 8 bases, leaving 10 bases of the junction unmatched. This clone appeared a single time. Its target is not known. Sequencing input: CD4+ T cells from PBMCs, cultured in vitro. The chain has TRBV29-1 and TRBJ2-1; 7 bases are a match to TRBD2. The TCR was taken from a human donor in good health. The CDR3 reads CSLTSVLGNEQFF. The CDR3 bases are TGCAGCCTCACTAGCGTCTTAGGCAATGAGCAGTTCTTC.